This T cell receptor (beta chain) stems from a study of vaccination effects on CD4 cells after COVID-19. ViraFEST assay sequencing came after antigen-specific CD4+ T cells were expanded with viral peptide pools. A roughly 10-day culture period preceded the isolation of CD4+ T cells. PCR confirmed that the person was infected with SARS-CoV-2 between March and December 2020. Each culture well received a few million PBMC. These cells were then cultured in IMDM with 9 to 10 IU/ml IL-2 and 10 ug/ml peptides. Germline-derived CDR1 and CDR2 are SQVTM and ANQGSEA. Trimming shortened V by 3 bases and J by 7 bases, and 12 bases separated the two germline ends. This CDR3 has 12 amino acids. Repertoires were generated with immunoSEQ multiplex PCR, while TCRdb's copy carries only in-frame clones and drops some. The sample contains tens of thousands of clones, 72% of which appear only once. Study-level results: Among infection- and vaccine-induced clones, marked clonal contraction occurred late after vaccination.

A remark on this clone: No antigen is known for it.

The rearrangement uses TRBV29-1 and TRBJ1-2, with D uncertain. The sequencing here drew on CD4+ T cells from PBMCs cultured with a peptide pool, taken before COVID-19 vaccination. This sequence originates from a human donor who had a prior SARS-CoV-2 infection. The CDR3 sequence: CSVDLAKFGYTF. The CDR3 DNA reads as TGCAGCGTTGACCTCGCTAAATTTGGCTACACCTTC.